Following are 18 T cell receptor beta chains from one sample sequenced in a study of T cell repertoires in cytomegalovirus infection. TCRdb reprocessed the reads via MiXCR and lists one record per CDR3 protein. Of roughly 600,000 distinct CDR3 sequences in the sample, more than 20% are singletons; the top ten hold approximately 8%. The sample comprised CD8+ T cells from PBMCs. The source of these receptors is a human donor in good health (CMV status not recorded). Some clones in this sample may be carry-over from other donors' samples.

The chain joins TRBV6-6 to TRBJ2-1; D ambiguous. Germline CDR1 reads MNHNY; CDR2 reads SVGAGI (reference sequence). V lost 6 bases and J lost 7, with 16 bases in between. The CDR3 sequence is 14 residues long. CDR3 sequence reads: CASRTGSGQNEQFF. DNA for the CDR3: TGTGCCAGCAGGACGGGTTCGGGTCAGAATGAGCAGTTCTTC.

This clonotype came up a few times. This CDR3 reads CASTSTGALSYEQYF. As DNA, the CDR3 is TGTGCCAGCACCTCTACAGGTGCACTCTCCTACGAGCAGTACTTC. V and J are TRBV7-9 and TRBJ2-7, with D possibly being TRBD1 (5 bases). CDR1 SEHNR and CDR2 FQNEAQ come from the germline V gene (reference sequence). V lost 7 bases and J 0 bases, leaving 16 bases between the germline ends. The CDR3 spans 15 residues.

CDR3 region: CASSPFPHSSYEQYF. In DNA, the CDR3 is TGTGCCAGCAGTCCCTTCCCTCACAGCTCCTACGAGCAGTACTTC. V and J are TRBV7-6 and TRBJ2-7; D gene ambiguous. The V end was cut by 6 bases, the J end by 0 bases, with 15 bases between. This CDR3 region has 15 residues. Germline V gene lookup returns CDR1 SGHVS and CDR2 FNYEAQ.

Ten or more counts support this clonotype. The chain employs TRBV7-8 and TRBJ2-6; D not certain. The CDR3 is made up of 16 amino acids. V lost 1 base, J lost 0 bases, and 7 bases lay in between. Germline assignment: CDR1 SGHVS and CDR2 FQNEAQ. The CDR3 protein is CASSLEVFSGANVLTF. CDR3 bases: TGTGCCAGCAGCTTAGAGGTGTTCTCTGGGGCCAACGTCCTGACTTTC.

The J gene is TRBJ1-1, the V gene TRBV15; 9 nucleotides agree with TRBD1. Germline V gives CDR1 LNHNV, CDR2 YYDKDF (reference sequence). V lost 5 bases and J lost 6; bases outside the gene matches: 10. The CDR3 runs 15 residues. This chain's CDR3 is CATSLDRGGGAEAFF. The CDR3 nucleotides read TGTGCCACCAGCCTAGACAGGGGGGGGGGTGCTGAAGCTTTCTTT.

V gene TRBV4-2 combines with J gene TRBJ1-4; TRBD1 matches at 12 bases. The CDR3 extends over 15 amino acids. CDR1 LGHNA and CDR2 YNFKEQ come from the germline V gene. J was trimmed by 14 bases and V by 4 bases; bases with no gene match: 11. CDR3 residues: CASSLNRDRGRGLFF. As DNA, the CDR3 is TGTGCCAGCAGCCTAAACCGGGACAGGGGGCGCGGTCTGTTTTTT.

V usage is TRBV7-9 and J usage is TRBJ2-1; 10 positions match TRBD1. The junction had 11 bases not matched to a gene; V was cut back by 4 bases and J by 8 bases. The CDR3 totals 16 residues. Germline CDR1 is SEHNR and CDR2 is FQNEAQ (reference sequence). CDR3 in amino acids: CASSSTYGQGDYEQFF. Here the CDR3 DNA reads TGTGCCAGCAGCTCAACGTACGGACAGGGGGATTATGAGCAGTTCTTC.

Note on this clonotype: Germline is not matched at one junction end, which may reflect a read error. V gene TRBV9 combines with J gene TRBJ2-2; D is undetermined. The CDR3 totals 13 residues. Per the germline V gene, CDR1 is SGDLS and CDR2 is YYNGEE. The CDR3 DNA sequence: TGTGCCAGCAGCGTAGGGAACACAGGGGAGCTGTTTTTT. Protein: CASSVGNTGELFF. The whole variable domain, filled in from reference TRBV9 and TRBJ2-2, reads DSGVTQTPKHLITATGQRVTLRCSPRSGDLSVYWYQQSLDQGLQFLIQYYNGEERAKGNILERFSAQQFPDLHSELNLSSLELGDSALYFCASSVGNTGELFFGEGSRLTVL.

The table lists this clonotype with many counts. This sequence joins TRBV7-9 and TRBJ2-1; 8 bases align to TRBD2. Unmatched junction bases numbered 7, after V lost 4 bases and J lost 8 bases. Germline V lookup: CDR1 SEHNR, CDR2 FQNEAQ (reference sequence). This CDR3 has 14 residues. The CDR3 protein is CASSSLSGGHEQFF. The CDR3 DNA reads as TGTGCCAGCAGCTCTCTAAGCGGGGGCCATGAGCAGTTCTTC. The full variable domain, with the rest looked up from reference TRBV7-9 and TRBJ2-1, is DTGVSQNPRHKITKRGQNVTFRCDPISEHNRLYWYRQTLGQGPEFLTYFQNEAQLEKSRLLSDRFSAERPKGSFSTLEIQRTEQGDSAMYLCASSSLSGGHEQFFGPGTRLTVL.

Many counts were recorded for this clonotype. The CDR3 here is CASSLGTSGVQETQYF. DNA of the CDR3: TGTGCCAGCAGTTTAGGAACTAGCGGGGTTCAAGAGACCCAGTACTTC. The chain couples TRBV12-3 or TRBV12-4 to TRBJ2-5; the match to TRBD2 covers 10 bases. This CDR3 region has 16 residues. V gave up 1 base and J gave up 2 bases; unmatched junction bases: 4.

The CDR3 is CASSATVGGPSYNEQFF. CDR3 DNA sequence: TGTGCCAGCAGCGCAACCGTAGGGGGGCCATCCTACAATGAGCAGTTCTTC. The rearrangement joins TRBV9 to TRBJ2-1; D possibly uses TRBD1 or TRBD2 (6 bases each). This CDR3 contains 17 residues. In germline, CDR1 is SGDLS, CDR2 YYNGEE. V dropped 3 bases and J dropped 1 base, with 17 bases sitting between them.

This clonotype was seen ten or more times. This chain joins TRBV7-8 and TRBJ2-3, with 8 nucleotides matching TRBD2. Germline V gives CDR1 SGHVS, CDR2 FQNEAQ. This CDR3 region has 14 residues. V shed 8 bases, J shed 3 bases, and the junction held 7 bases outside the gene matches. The CDR3 is CASVRGGRTDTQYF. For the CDR3, the DNA is TGTGCCAGCGTCCGGGGGGGGAGAACAGATACGCAGTATTTT.

In its sample, this clonotype was seen a few times. The chain has TRBV19 and TRBJ1-1; 8 nucleotides agree with TRBD1. This CDR3 has 14 residues. J gave up 5 bases and V 1 base, and 3 bases lay outside the gene matches. Germline loops: CDR1 LNHDA, CDR2 SQIVND (reference sequence). The DNA of the CDR3 is TGTGCCAGTAGTATAGGAACAGGGGGAACTGAAGCTTTCTTT. Amino acids: CASSIGTGGTEAFF. Full variable domain (rest looked up from reference TRBV19 and TRBJ1-1): DGGITQSPKYLFRKEGQNVTLSCEQNLNHDAMYWYRQDPGQGLRLIYYSQIVNDFQKGDIAEGYSVSREKKESFPLTVTSAQKNPTAFYLCASSIGTGGTEAFFGQGTRLTVV.

This clonotype was seen at least ten times. V gene TRBV28 combines with J gene TRBJ1-3; D perhaps matches TRBD1 (6 bases). This CDR3 spans 19 amino acids. With 4 bases removed from V and 2 bases from J, the gap between germline ends came to 24 bases. Germline V gene sequence: CDR1 MDHEN, CDR2 SYDVKM. This chain's CDR3 is CASSSAPEVYRVTGNTIYF. CDR3 nucleotide sequence: TGTGCCAGCAGTTCTGCGCCCGAAGTTTACAGGGTTACTGGAAACACCATATATTTT.

Many counts were recorded for this clonotype. The chain combines TRBV10-3 with TRBJ2-6; 10 bases are a match to TRBD1. Losses at the gene ends were 8 bases for V and 0 bases for J; bases not matched to a gene: 7. Germline V gene lookup returns CDR1 ENHRY and CDR2 SYGVKD. The CDR3 loop spans 17 amino acids. CDR3 coding DNA: TGTGCCATCCTGTTGGGACAGGGGAGCTCTGGGGCCAACGTCCTGACTTTC. This translates into CAILLGQGSSGANVLTF.

This chain links TRBV29-1 with TRBJ2-2; a weak D match, TRBD1 (5 bases). This CDR3 region has 12 residues. Trimming removed 8 bases from V and 6 bases from J, with 13 bases in between. Germline CDR1 and CDR2: SQVTM and ANQGSEA. The CDR3 here is CSTRVRAGELFF. The CDR3 nucleotides read TGCAGCACCAGGGTTCGGGCCGGGGAGCTGTTTTTT.

This clonotype was counted a few times. The chain uses TRBV19 and TRBJ2-1; either TRBD1 or TRBD2 may supply D (5 bases each). Per the germline V gene, CDR1 is LNHDA and CDR2 is SQIVND (reference sequence). With 4 bases removed from V and 7 bases from J, the gap between germline ends came to 17 bases. The CDR3 has 15 residues. The CDR3 DNA sequence: TGTGCCAGTAGTACCGGGACCCAAAAAGGGAATGAGCAGTTCTTC. Amino acid sequence: CASSTGTQKGNEQFF.

Comments on this clonotype: A much more abundant neighbour one base away suggests this may be a read error. The chain carries TRBV7-4 and TRBJ2-1, with a weak D call TRBD2 (5 bases). Trimming removed 2 bases from V and 8 bases from J, with 10 bases in between. Germline loops: CDR1 SGHVT, CDR2 SQSDAQ. The CDR3 covers 13 residues. This chain's CDR3 is CASSLLTTYEQFF. The CDR3, as DNA: TGTGCCAGCAGCTTACTGACTACGTATGAGCAGTTCTTC.